These 30 T cell receptor beta chains came from one sample sequenced in a study of PD-1 blockade in classical Hodgkin lymphoma. All trial patients relapsed after autologous stem cell transplantation. Some clones are missing from TCRdb's copy, which holds only in-frame ones; the method was immunoSEQ multiplex PCR. The table includes 20,000 to 25,000 clones, roughly 70% detected once. This material consisted of peripheral blood mononuclear cells (PBMCs), taken at baseline. The source of these receptors is a human donor with classical Hodgkin lymphoma.

V usage is TRBV4-1 and J usage is TRBJ2-3; TRBD2 matches 7 bases. The germline V gene encodes CDR1 MGHRA and CDR2 YSYEKL. The CDR3 contains 17 residues. Trimming removed 1 base from V and 2 bases from J; junction bases left unmatched: 9. The CDR3 DNA sequence: TGCGCCAGCAGCCAAGGAGCTAGCGGACGTGTCACAGATACGCAGTATTTT. It encodes CASSQGASGRVTDTQYF.

V and J are TRBV4-3 and TRBJ2-3; 7 bases map to TRBD1. J lost 3 bases, V lost 1 base, and 16 bases had no gene match. Germline CDR1 and CDR2: LGHNA and YSLEER. This CDR3 region has 19 residues. The chain's CDR3 is CASSQGGQISRLPTDTQYF. Written as DNA, the CDR3 is TGCGCCAGCAGCCAAGGGGGACAGATTTCTAGGCTGCCTACAGATACGCAGTATTTT.

The chain has TRBV5-4 and TRBJ2-4, with D possibly called TRBD1 or TRBD2 (5 bases each). Germline V gene data show CDR1 as SGHNT and CDR2 as YYREEE (reference sequence). Trimming took 0 bases from V and 4 from J, leaving 11 bases between them. The length of the CDR3 is 15 residues. CDR3 coding DNA: TGTGCCAGCAGCTTGGAACTCTGGGGGAAAAACATTCAGTACTTC. Translated, it gives CASSLELWGKNIQYF.

This sequence joins TRBV7-8 and TRBJ1-5; no clear D. Trimming shortened V by 0 bases and J by 5 bases, and 5 bases separated the two germline ends. This CDR3 is built from 13 residues. Germline CDR1 is SGHVS and CDR2 is FQNEAQ. The CDR3 DNA reads TGTGCCAGCAGCTTAGCTGGTCATCAGCCCCAGCATTTT. It yields the protein CASSLAGHQPQHF.

V gene TRBV19 combines with J gene TRBJ1-5; D possibly corresponds to TRBD1 (5 bases). This CDR3 is 15 amino acids long. V was shortened by 2 bases and J by 6 bases, with 14 bases between the two germline ends. CDR1 is LNHDA, CDR2 SQIVND, per germline (reference sequence). Here the CDR3 reads CASSIKDTGAQPQHF. CDR3 sequence (DNA): TGTGCCAGTAGTATAAAGGACACAGGAGCTCAGCCCCAGCATTTT.

V usage is TRBV4-1 and J usage is TRBJ2-1; 8 nucleotides align to TRBD2. V gave up 6 bases and J gave up 3 bases; unmatched junction bases: 10. The CDR3 is 16 amino acids. CDR1 is MGHRA and CDR2 is YSYEKL in the germline V gene. The CDR3 DNA sequence: TGCGCCAGCAGGAAGGGAAGCGGGAGTATCTACAATGAGCAGTTCTTC. Its protein is CASRKGSGSIYNEQFF.

This chain links TRBV29-1 with TRBJ1-3, with a weak D call TRBD1 (6 bases). CDR1 and CDR2 from the germline V gene are SQVTM and ANQGSEA. This CDR3 has 14 residues. V was pared by 7 bases and J by 0 bases, with 13 bases between. CDR3 bases: TGCAGCGCTGCGGGGGCAGGCTCTGGAAACACCATATATTTT. Translation gives CSAAGAGSGNTIYF. Supplemented by reference TRBV29-1 and TRBJ1-3, the full variable domain reads SAVISQKPSRDICQRGTSLTIQCQVDSQVTMMFWYRQQPGQSLTLIATANQGSEATYESGFVIDKFPISRPNLTFSTLTVSNMSPEDSSIYLCSAAGAGSGNTIYFGEGSWLTVV.

The rearrangement joins TRBV2 to TRBJ1-2; weak D call: TRBD1 (6 bases). The germline V gene has CDR1 SNHLY and CDR2 FYNNEI. Trimming took off 0 bases at V and 2 bases at J, with 7 bases between the two ends. The CDR3 has 14 residues. This chain's CDR3 is CASSEAQGNYGYTF. CDR3 DNA: TGTGCCAGCAGTGAAGCGCAGGGGAACTATGGCTACACCTTC.

This chain joins TRBV19 and TRBJ2-3; 8 positions agree with TRBD2. V gave up 2 bases and J gave up 3 bases; unmatched junction bases: 13. The CDR3 loop spans 18 amino acids. Germline CDR1 is LNHDA and CDR2 is SQIVND (reference sequence). CDR3 in amino acids: CASSIWGPAGDLTDTQYF. DNA for the CDR3: TGTGCCAGTAGTATATGGGGCCCAGCGGGAGATCTAACAGATACGCAGTATTTT.

This sequence joins TRBV5-1 and TRBJ2-5; D is undetermined. CDR3 length: 12 residues. In germline, CDR1 is SGHRS, CDR2 YFSETQ. Trimming removed 4 bases from V and 5 bases from J, with 9 bases in between. CDR3 in DNA: TGCGCCAGCAGCGGATTGGGGGAGACCCAGTACTTC. As protein: CASSGLGETQYF.

The rearrangement joins TRBV19 to TRBJ2-7, with D possibly being TRBD2 (5 bases). V shed 8 bases and J shed 3 bases, with 14 bases lying between them. The CDR3 has 13 residues. Germline CDR1 is LNHDA and CDR2 is SQIVND (reference sequence). CDR3 nucleotide sequence: TGTGCCAGTGGCTGGGGAGAGGGCTACGAGCAGTACTTC. Its protein product is CASGWGEGYEQYF.

This clone showed up just a few times. The chain uses TRBV18 and TRBJ2-3, with D possibly being TRBD1 (5 bases). The CDR3 runs to 15 residues. V shed 3 bases and J shed 1 base, with 11 bases lying between them. The V gene's germline CDR1 is KGHSH and CDR2 LQKENI. CDR3 residues: CASSPMDTGTDTQYF. The CDR3, as DNA: TGTGCCAGCTCACCCATGGACACAGGCACAGATACGCAGTATTTT.

V is TRBV7-2 and J is TRBJ1-2, with D uncertain. The CDR3 contains 17 residues. The V end lost 1 base, the J end lost 6 bases, and 21 bases lay between the germline ends. Germline-derived CDR1 and CDR2 are SGHTA and FQGNSA. The CDR3: CASSLVVFGLTENGYTF. Here the CDR3 DNA reads TGTGCCAGCAGCTTAGTTGTTTTTGGACTGACGGAGAATGGCTACACCTTC. Filled out from reference TRBV7-2 and TRBJ1-2, the complete variable domain reads GAGVSQSPSNKVTEKGKDVELRCDPISGHTALYWYRQSLGQGLEFLIYFQGNSAPDKSGLPSDRFSAERTGGSVSTLTIQRTQQEDSAVYLCASSLVVFGLTENGYTFGSGTRLTVV.

The rearrangement uses TRBV28 and TRBJ2-1, with D possibly called TRBD1 or TRBD2 (5 bases each). CDR1 MDHEN and CDR2 SYDVKM come from the germline V gene. The CDR3 length is 13 residues. V was trimmed by 2 bases and J by 6 bases, leaving 8 bases between them. The CDR3 is CASSLPGSNEQFF. In DNA, the CDR3 is TGTGCCAGCAGTTTACCAGGGAGCAATGAGCAGTTCTTC.

The chain is built from TRBV4-3 and TRBJ1-1; tentative D call: TRBD1 (5 bases). Trimming cost V 0 bases and J 3 bases, with 14 bases left between them. The germline gives CDR1 LGHNA, CDR2 YSLEER. This CDR3 is 16 amino acids long. The chain's CDR3 is CASSQENEGLDTEAFF. The CDR3 DNA reads TGCGCCAGCAGCCAAGAGAACGAGGGGTTAGACACTGAAGCTTTCTTT.

V gene TRBV19 combines with J gene TRBJ1-2; 8 bases agree with TRBD1. Germline V gene data show CDR1 as LNHDA and CDR2 as SQIVND (reference sequence). V shed 6 bases, J shed 8 bases, and the junction held 8 bases outside the gene matches. The CDR3 runs 13 residues. The CDR3 region has the DNA TGTGCCAGTAGAGCCCAGGGGGCTTCAGGCTACACCTTC. Encoded protein: CASRAQGASGYTF.

The sample holds a few counts of this clone. CDR3 sequence: CASSPWPPGQPQHF. The CDR3 region has the DNA TGTGCCAGCAGTCCCTGGCCTCCGGGTCAGCCCCAGCATTTT. The J gene is TRBJ1-5, the V gene TRBV27; no firm D call. The germline gives CDR1 MNHEY, CDR2 SMNVEV (reference sequence). This CDR3 spans 14 amino acids. V lost 5 bases to trimming and J lost 6 bases, with 14 bases between them.

V gene TRBV19 combines with J gene TRBJ1-5; TRBD1 agrees at 8 bases. J gave up 2 bases and V 3 bases, and 6 bases lay outside the gene matches. Germline-derived CDR1 and CDR2 are LNHDA and SQIVND (reference sequence). The CDR3 extends over 16 amino acids. The CDR3: CASSIRQGSGNQPQHF. The CDR3 DNA reads as TGTGCCAGTAGTATCCGACAGGGGAGCGGCAATCAGCCCCAGCATTTT.

V usage is TRBV7-8 and J usage is TRBJ2-5, with 9 bases fitting TRBD1. The J call may not be correct, given that the DNA end is closer to TRBJ2-7. CDR3 size: 17 residues. Germline V gene lookup returns CDR1 SGHVS and CDR2 FQNEAQ. Here the CDR3 DNA reads TGTGCCAGCAGCGCCGTGTGGGACAGGGTTAGCTCCTACGAGCAGTACTTC. This encodes CASSAVWDRVSSYEQYF.

The CDR3 spells CASRRAKGHTEAFF. DNA of the CDR3: TGTGCCAGCAGGCGAGCGAAGGGGCACACTGAAGCTTTCTTT. This chain connects TRBV6-5 to TRBJ1-1; TRBD1 is a possible D gene (5 bases). The CDR3 contains 14 residues. The V gene lost 6 bases and the J gene lost 3 bases, with 14 bases spanning the gap. Germline V gene sequence: CDR1 MNHEY, CDR2 SVGAGI.

The chain uses TRBV6-5 and TRBJ1-2; D is possibly TRBD1 (6 bases). The CDR3 has 13 amino acids. V lost 5 bases and J 4 bases, leaving 11 bases between the germline ends. CDR1 and CDR2 from the germline V gene are MNHEY and SVGAGI. The CDR3 loop reads CASSELGAYGYTF. The CDR3 DNA sequence: TGTGCCAGCAGTGAATTGGGGGCCTATGGCTACACCTTC.

This sequence joins TRBV2 and TRBJ2-1; D is tentatively TRBD1 or TRBD2 (6 bases each). With 11 bases removed from V and 8 bases from J, the gap between germline ends came to 13 bases. CDR3 size: 11 residues. Per the germline V gene, CDR1 is SNHLY and CDR2 is FYNNEI. Here the CDR3 reads CAGGQGDEQFF. CDR3 in DNA: TGTGCCGGGGGGCAGGGCGATGAGCAGTTCTTC.

Notes on this clone: One end of the junction does not line up with germline, which may come from a read error. The V and J genes are TRBV6-5 and TRBJ2-7, with 11 bases matching TRBD2. The CDR3 loop spans 14 amino acids. Germline values: CDR1 MNHEY, CDR2 SVGAGI. The CDR3 region has the DNA TGTGCCAGCAGTTACACTGGACTAGCGGGTCGTCCTATCTTC. Its protein is CASSYTGLAGRPIF.

V and J are TRBV6-5 and TRBJ1-2; TRBD1 might be the D (5 bases). V was shortened by 2 bases and J by 3 bases, with 10 bases between the two germline ends. Looked up from germline, CDR1 is MNHEY and CDR2 is SVGAGI. CDR3 length equals 14 residues. The CDR3 loop is CASSYVGGDYGYTF. In DNA form, the CDR3 reads TGTGCCAGCAGTTACGTGGGGGGAGACTATGGCTACACCTTC.

The V and J genes are TRBV6-5 and TRBJ1-2; weak D call: TRBD1 (6 bases). The CDR3 loop spans 16 amino acids. In germline, CDR1 is MNHEY, CDR2 SVGAGI. V lost 0 bases and J 2 bases, leaving 13 bases between the germline ends. The CDR3 DNA is TGTGCCAGCAGTTACTCGATTTCCGGGACAAACTATGGCTACACCTTC. Translated: CASSYSISGTNYGYTF.

The table lists this clone with a few counts. The gene calls are TRBV7-8 and TRBJ2-5; 7 nucleotides match TRBD2. Germline lookup yields CDR1 SGHVS and CDR2 FQNEAQ. CDR3 length equals 12 residues. V was pared by 8 bases and J by 5 bases, with 5 bases of the junction left unmatched. The CDR3 sequence: CASRRGEETQYF. Here the CDR3 DNA reads TGTGCCAGCCGACGGGGGGAGGAGACCCAGTACTTC.

V usage is TRBV6-5 and J usage is TRBJ2-7; 10 positions match TRBD1. The CDR3 runs to 15 residues. Trimming took 4 bases from V and 1 from J; bases not matched to a gene: 4. CDR1 MNHEY and CDR2 SVGAGI come from the germline V gene. The CDR3 is CASSSGQGPSYEQYV. The DNA of the CDR3 is TGTGCCAGCAGTTCGGGACAGGGGCCTTCCTACGAGCAGTACGTC.

V and J are TRBV4-3 and TRBJ2-3; 10 bases match TRBD1. The germline V gene encodes CDR1 LGHNA and CDR2 YSLEER. This CDR3 contains 15 residues. The ends lost 4 bases at V and 2 bases at J; junction bases unmatched: 3. The CDR3 spells CASSRGQGLTDTQYF. CDR3 nucleotide sequence: TGCGCCAGCAGCCGGGGACAGGGGCTCACAGATACGCAGTATTTT.

Only a few counts were recorded for this clone. This chain links TRBV5-1 with TRBJ2-7; no clear D. Germline V gene data show CDR1 as SGHRS and CDR2 as YFSETQ. Deletions cut 7 bases from V and 4 bases from J, with 12 bases between. The length of the CDR3 is 12 residues. CDR3 protein: CASPDFRYEQYV. The CDR3 nucleotides read TGCGCCAGCCCGGATTTTCGATACGAGCAGTACGTC.

V is TRBV7-9 and J is TRBJ2-1; D possibly uses TRBD1 or TRBD2 (5 bases each). The CDR3 has 15 amino acids. The ends were cut back, 3 bases at V and 0 bases at J, with 9 bases in the middle. CDR1 and CDR2 (germline): SEHNR, FQNEAQ (reference sequence). Written as DNA, the CDR3 is TGTGCCAGCAGCTTGAGGGACCCCTCCTACAATGAGCAGTTCTTC. The encoded protein is CASSLRDPSYNEQFF.